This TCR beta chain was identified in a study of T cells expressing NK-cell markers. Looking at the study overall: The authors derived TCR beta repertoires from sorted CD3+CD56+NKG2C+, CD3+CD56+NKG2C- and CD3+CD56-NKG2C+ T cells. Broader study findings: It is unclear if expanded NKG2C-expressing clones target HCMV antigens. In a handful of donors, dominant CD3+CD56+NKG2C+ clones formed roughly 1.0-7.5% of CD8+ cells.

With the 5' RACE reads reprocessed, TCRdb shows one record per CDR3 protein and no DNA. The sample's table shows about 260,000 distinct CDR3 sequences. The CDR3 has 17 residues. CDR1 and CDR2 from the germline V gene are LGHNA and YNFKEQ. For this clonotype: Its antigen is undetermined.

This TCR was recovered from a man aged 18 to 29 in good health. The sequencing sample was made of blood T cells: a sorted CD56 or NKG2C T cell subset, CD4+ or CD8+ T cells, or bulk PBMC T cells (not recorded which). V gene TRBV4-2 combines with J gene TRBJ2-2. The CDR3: CASSHGIPADGTGELFF.